Each of the 5 T cell receptor beta chains below was sequenced from the same sample in a study of blood T cell repertoires in COVID-19 (dated by TCRdb to 2018 to 2020). Library preparation used the immunoSEQ multiplex PCR assay. What TCRdb holds here is the immuneACCESS table cut down to in-frame rearrangements. Part of the clones is not present; checked against another copy, under half of the missing clones reflect an unresolved V gene, and the others are unexplained. Counted in this sample were 430,000 or so clones; over 75% of them appeared once. The biggest ten clones account for about 1.5% of the sample. Sequencing used PBMCs or T cells enriched from blood (not recorded which). These receptors originate from a woman younger than 30 who had been exposed to COVID-19.

This clone has just a few counts. This chain connects TRBV19 to TRBJ1-2, with D unresolved. Germline lookup yields CDR1 LNHDA and CDR2 SQIVND (reference sequence). There are 14 residues in the CDR3. Trimming stripped 2 bases from V and 0 bases from J, with 7 bases between. The CDR3 here is CASSIWAANYGYTF. The CDR3 nucleotides read TGTGCCAGTAGTATATGGGCCGCTAACTATGGCTACACCTTC.

The chain uses TRBV7-9 and TRBJ1-4, with 7 bases identical to TRBD1. Trimming at V came to 3 bases and at J to 6 bases, leaving 7 bases not matched to a gene. The CDR3 runs to 15 residues. Germline loops: CDR1 SEHNR, CDR2 FQNEAQ (reference sequence). The CDR3 coding sequence is TGTGCCAGCAGCTTGTTGGGCAGGGGGGATGAAAAACTGTTTTTT. Protein sequence: CASSLLGRGDEKLFF.

This sequence joins TRBV28 and TRBJ2-7; D is unclear. The CDR3 covers 15 residues. Germline V gives CDR1 MDHEN, CDR2 SYDVKM. Trimming took 6 bases from V and 2 from J, leaving 17 bases between them. The CDR3 nucleotides are TGTGCCAGCAGCAAAGACCGGGTACCAGCCTACGAGCAGTACTTC. The encoded protein is CASSKDRVPAYEQYF. Together with reference TRBV28 and TRBJ2-7, the CDR3 gives the full variable domain: DVKVTQSSRYLVKRTGEKVFLECVQDMDHENMFWYRQDPGLGLRLIYFSYDVKMKEKGDIPEGYSVSREKKERFSLILESASTNQTSMYLCASSKDRVPAYEQYFGPGTRLTVT.

The V gene is TRBV18, the J gene TRBJ2-1, with TRBD2 matching over 9 bases. CDR3 length: 19 residues. After removal of 1 base from V and 4 bases from J, the junction contained 14 bases not matched to a gene. CDR1 and CDR2 (germline): KGHSH, LQKENI. The CDR3 nucleotides read TGTGCCAGCTCACCACGTGCGGCTAGCGGGGCCCTGGGGTACAATGAGCAGTTCTTC. This translates into CASSPRAASGALGYNEQFF.

The rearrangement links TRBV28 to TRBJ1-5; 9 bases are a match to TRBD1. Germline V gives CDR1 MDHEN, CDR2 SYDVKM. The CDR3 is 15 residues long. V lost 6 bases to trimming and J lost 6 bases; unmatched junction nucleotides: 9. The CDR3 loop is CASRAPGTGSQPQHF. The CDR3 DNA reads TGTGCCAGCAGAGCGCCCGGGACAGGGAGTCAGCCCCAGCATTTT.